This T cell receptor beta chain was identified during a study of T cell changes during pregnancy in multiple sclerosis (dated by TCRdb to between 2018 and 2021). Turning to the overall study: The study examined how the T cell repertoire changed over the course of pregnancy in women with multiple sclerosis.

Preparation of the library involved the immunoSEQ multiplex PCR assay. TCRdb took over this immuneACCESS table, retaining in-frame rearrangements with V and J assigned. Such tables are incomplete; in checked studies, under half of the missing clones stem from an unresolved V gene, and the remainder is unexplained. Counted in this sample were tens of thousands of clones; under 95% of them appeared once. The top ten clones comprise 3% to 4% of the sample. Comment on this clone: Its binding antigen is unknown. Per-nucleotide qualities are absent, and no much larger clonotype sits a single base away.

The receptor comes from a female donor in good health, enrolled as a control in a pregnancy study. Specimen: peripheral blood, collected in the first trimester of pregnancy.

The CDR3 region reads CASSPPGEGAGTEAFF. Here is the DNA: TGTGCCAGTAGTCCTCCGGGTGAGGGGGCCGGAACTGAAGCTTTCTTT. This chain joins TRBV19 to TRBJ1-1; TRBD1 agrees with 7 junctional bases. The CDR3 holds 16 amino acids from the cysteine to the phenylalanine. Only the CDR3 part of the read is kept: 48 bases, read in frame from the first base. V is pruned by 5 bases and J by 5 bases, leaving 14 bases of the junction without a gene match. CDR1 is given as LNHDA and CDR2 as SQIVND, both from the germline V gene (reference sequence).